The 9 T cell receptor beta chains in this list originate from one sample, sequenced in a study of cytomegalovirus exposure and HLA in healthy donors. It was with 60 Vbeta and 13 Jbeta primers that the PCR ran. Data came from immunoSEQ multiplex PCR; TCRdb stores just in-frame clones and leaves some out. The repertoire includes 90,000 to 120,000 clones, over 60% of them detected once, and around 4% sits in the top ten. The sample consisted of PBMCs. The receptors here all came from a male donor in good health and CMV-seronegative.

This clone was counted a few times. This CDR3 reads CASSVGTVKLNTEAFF. The CDR3 region has the DNA TGTGCCAGCAGCGTCGGGACAGTAAAGTTGAACACTGAAGCTTTCTTT. The chain carries TRBV7-2 and TRBJ1-1, with TRBD1 identical over 7 bases. Germline CDR1 and CDR2: SGHTA and FQGNSA. J was trimmed by 0 bases and V by 5 bases; bases with no gene match: 9. The CDR3 consists of 16 residues. Based on the CDR3 plus reference TRBV7-2 and TRBJ1-1, the full variable domain is GAGVSQSPSNKVTEKGKDVELRCDPISGHTALYWYRQSLGQGLEFLIYFQGNSAPDKSGLPSDRFSAERTGGSVSTLTIQRTQQEDSAVYLCASSVGTVKLNTEAFFGQGTRLTVV.

This clone appeared a few times. The chain combines TRBV10-2 with TRBJ1-5; 7 bases agree with TRBD1. V was clipped by 6 bases and J by 5 bases; unmatched bases: 7. The CDR3 has 14 amino acids. Germline V gene sequence: CDR1 WSHSY, CDR2 SAAADI. CDR3 in amino acids: CASSLTGSDQPQHF. The CDR3 DNA sequence: TGCGCCAGCAGCCTGACAGGGTCGGATCAGCCCCAGCATTTT.

V and J are TRBV5-6 and TRBJ2-7; 7 nucleotides match TRBD2. V trimming: 6 bases; J trimming: 0 bases; junction bases outside the gene matches: 6. Germline assignment: CDR1 SGHDT and CDR2 YYEEEE. This CDR3 spans 14 amino acids. CDR3: CASTPGTTSYEQYF. As DNA, the CDR3 is TGTGCCAGCACCCCCGGGACTACCTCCTACGAGCAGTACTTC. Full variable domain (rest looked up from reference TRBV5-6 and TRBJ2-7): DAGVTQSPTHLIKTRGQQVTLRCSPKSGHDTVSWYQQALGQGPQFIFQYYEEEERQRGNFPDRFSGHQFPNYSSELNVNALLLGDSALYLCASTPGTTSYEQYFGPGTRLTVT.

The chain carries TRBV6-6 and TRBJ2-3; TRBD1 aligns across 11 bases. The trim removed 6 bases at V and 1 base at J, leaving 3 bases unmatched. There are 15 residues in the CDR3. CDR1 and CDR2 from the germline V gene are MNHNY and SVGAGI (reference sequence). Here the CDR3 DNA reads TGTGCCAGCAGGGACAGGGGGCGCCGCACAGATACGCAGTATTTT. Encoded protein: CASRDRGRRTDTQYF.

J is TRBJ1-5 and V is TRBV28; 9 positions match TRBD1. The V segment lost 7 bases and the J segment 4 bases; nucleotides outside the gene matches: 8. The CDR3 sequence is 15 residues long. The germline gives CDR1 MDHEN, CDR2 SYDVKM. CDR3 in amino acids: CASTLPGQGNQPQHF. The DNA for the CDR3 is TGTGCCAGCACCCTACCGGGACAGGGTAATCAGCCCCAGCATTTT.

The sample holds a few counts of this clone. The rearrangement links TRBV29-1 to TRBJ1-1; 8 bases align to TRBD1. Per the germline V gene, CDR1 is SQVTM and CDR2 is ANQGSEA. Trimming at V came to 1 base and at J to 2 bases, leaving 9 bases not matched to a gene. The CDR3 loop spans 16 amino acids. In DNA form, the CDR3 reads TGCAGCGTTGAAGGACCAGGGGGCACAGTCAACACTGAAGCTTTCTTT. Translating gives CSVEGPGGTVNTEAFF.

The chain uses TRBV9 and TRBJ2-7; 8 bases match TRBD2. J lost 5 bases, V lost 3 bases, and 10 bases had no gene match. This CDR3 comprises 15 residues. Germline CDR1 and CDR2: SGDLS and YYNGEE. In DNA form, the CDR3 reads TGTGCCAGCAGCGCGTGGGACGGGAGGGCCGACGAGCAGTACTTC. It encodes CASSAWDGRADEQYF. Full variable domain (missing parts from reference TRBV9 and TRBJ2-7): DSGVTQTPKHLITATGQRVTLRCSPRSGDLSVYWYQQSLDQGLQFLIQYYNGEERAKGNILERFSAQQFPDLHSELNLSSLELGDSALYFCASSAWDGRADEQYFGPGTRLTVT.

The chain is built from TRBV10-2 and TRBJ2-1; 11 positions agree with TRBD2. The CDR3 loop spans 14 amino acids. V was pared by 7 bases and J by 9 bases, with 8 bases of the junction left unmatched. Germline assignment: CDR1 WSHSY and CDR2 SAAADI. The chain's CDR3 is CASTRLAGFTEQFF. The CDR3, as DNA: TGCGCCAGCACCAGACTAGCGGGATTTACTGAGCAGTTCTTC.

The J gene is TRBJ2-5, the V gene TRBV6-6; the match to TRBD2 covers 8 bases. Germline-derived CDR1 and CDR2 are MNHNY and SVGAGI (reference sequence). V dropped 3 bases and J dropped 0; count of bases not matched to a gene: 3. The CDR3 contains 15 residues. CDR3 bases: TGTGCCAGCAGTTATAGCGGGACCCACCAAGAGACCCAGTACTTC. Translated, it gives CASSYSGTHQETQYF.